Listed below are T cell receptor beta chains from one sample, sequenced in a study of control samples from healthy donors and cancer patients. Only in-frame clones appear in the TCRdb table, and some are missing; sequencing was by immunoSEQ multiplex PCR. The profile shows approximately 150,000 clones, less than 95% of them singletons. Source material: PBMCs. These receptors came from a man between 60 and 75 years old with colorectal cancer. CDR3s include the opening cysteine and the closing phenylalanine or tryptophan. A D gene is named only where the DNA matches it firmly. A clone size is listed for some rows: how often the clone was seen (once, few, many), or a class if it is expanded.

V gene,J gene,clone size,D gene,CDR3 DNA,CDR3 protein
TRBV7-9,TRBJ2-1,-,TRBD2,TGTGCCAGCAGCCCCGGGACTAGCAGGGGTAGGACCTACAATGAGCAGTTCTTC,CASSPGTSRGRTYNEQFF
TRBV7-8,TRBJ2-3,-,-,TGTGCCAGCAGCTTAGTGCGGGGAAGCACAGATACGCAGTATTTT,CASSLVRGSTDTQYF
TRBV7-2,TRBJ2-3,-,-,TGTGCCAGCAGCTTAGGGTACGGGGATACGCAGTATTTT,CASSLGYGDTQYF
TRBV5-1,TRBJ2-3,-,TRBD2,TGCGCCAGCAGCTTGGACGATAGCGGGGCCACAGATACGCAGTATTTT,CASSLDDSGATDTQYF
TRBV5-4,TRBJ2-5,-,-,TGTGCCAGCAGCTTGGCGGCAGGGGCGAACCAAGAGACCCAGTACTTC,CASSLAAGANQETQYF
TRBV29-1,TRBJ1-1,-,-,TGCAGCGTAGGACAGCTGAACACTGAAGCTTTCTTT,CSVGQLNTEAFF
TRBV18,TRBJ2-7,-,-,TGTGCCAGCTCACCTGGCGCCTCCTACGAGCAGTACTTC,CASSPGASYEQYF
TRBV27,TRBJ1-4,-,-,TGTGCCAGCAGTAATGCGGGGTATGATGAAAAACTGTTTTTT,CASSNAGYDEKLFF
TRBV19,TRBJ2-7,-,TRBD2,TGTGCCAGTAGTATTAGGAGGGAGGGGCCCGGATCCGAGCAGTACTTC,CASSIRREGPGSEQYF
TRBV4-3,TRBJ2-7,once,-,TGCGCCAGCAGCCAAGACCCATACGGGAACTACGAGCAGTACTTC,CASSQDPYGNYEQYF
TRBV5-1,TRBJ2-5,once,-,TGCGCCAGCAGCGGGGAAGAGACCCAGTACTTC,CASSGEETQYF
TRBV3-1/TRBV3-2,TRBJ2-1,-,-,TGTGCCAGCAGCCAAGATCTTGGCGGGCCGGTCTACAATGAGCAGTTCTTC,CASSQDLGGPVYNEQFF
TRBV2,TRBJ2-5,-,TRBD2,TGTGCCAGCAAACGGACTAGCGGGGTTGCCATTTACCAAGAGACCCAGTACTTC,CASKRTSGVAIYQETQYF
TRBV18,TRBJ1-2,-,-,TGTGCCAGCTCTCCTGAAGACAGACTCAACTATGGCTACACCTTC,CASSPEDRLNYGYTF
TRBV5-5,TRBJ2-7,-,TRBD1,TGTGCCAGCAGCTCCGACAGGGAGTACGAGCAGTACTTC,CASSSDREYEQYF
TRBV3-1/TRBV3-2,TRBJ2-3,-,-,TGTGCCAGCAGCCAATATGATACGCAGTATTTT,CASSQYDTQYF
TRBV19,TRBJ2-3,-,-,TGTGCCAGTAGACGGAAGGGAGTCACAGATACGCAGTATTTT,CASRRKGVTDTQYF
TRBV6-5,TRBJ1-5,-,-,TGTGCCAGCAGTCTCGAGGCAGGCAATCAGCCCCAGCATTTT,CASSLEAGNQPQHF
TRBV5-1,TRBJ2-1,-,-,TGCGCCAGCAGCTTGGAGGGGTACTCCTACAATGAGCAGTTCTTC,CASSLEGYSYNEQFF
TRBV18,TRBJ2-1,-,TRBD2,TGTGCCAGCTCACCACTAGCGGGGGCCTACAATGAGCAGTTCTTC,CASSPLAGAYNEQFF
TRBV4-2,TRBJ1-2,-,-,TGTGCCAGCAGCCAAGATCTCAGAGGACAGTCTAACTATGGCTACACCTTC,CASSQDLRGQSNYGYTF
TRBV6-5,TRBJ1-4,-,-,TGTGCCAACGCCTCCCGGGCACTTAATGAAAAACTGTTTTTT,CANASRALNEKLFF
TRBV18,TRBJ1-5,-,TRBD1,TGTGCCAGCTCACCCGGGACAGCCCATCAGCCCCAGCATTTT,CASSPGTAHQPQHF
TRBV6-1,TRBJ1-5,-,-,TGTGCCAGCAGTGAAGTCCGTGTAGAGCCCCAGCATTTT,CASSEVRVEPQHF